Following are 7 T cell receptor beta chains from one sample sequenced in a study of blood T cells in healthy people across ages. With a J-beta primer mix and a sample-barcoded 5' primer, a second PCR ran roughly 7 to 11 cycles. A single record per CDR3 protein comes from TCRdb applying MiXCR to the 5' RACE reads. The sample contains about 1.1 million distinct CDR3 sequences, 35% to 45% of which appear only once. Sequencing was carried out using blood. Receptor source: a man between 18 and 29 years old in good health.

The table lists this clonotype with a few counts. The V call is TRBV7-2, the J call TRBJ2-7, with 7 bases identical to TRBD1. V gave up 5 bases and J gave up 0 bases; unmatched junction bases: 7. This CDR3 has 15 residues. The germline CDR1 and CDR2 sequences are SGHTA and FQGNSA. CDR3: CASSEGQLTSYEQYF. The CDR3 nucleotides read TGTGCCAGCAGCGAGGGACAGCTAACCTCCTACGAGCAGTACTTC.

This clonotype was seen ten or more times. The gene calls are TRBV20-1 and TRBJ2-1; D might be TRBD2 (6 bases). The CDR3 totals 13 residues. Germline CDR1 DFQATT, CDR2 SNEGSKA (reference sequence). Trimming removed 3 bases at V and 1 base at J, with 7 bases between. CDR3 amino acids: CSASGGSYNEQFF. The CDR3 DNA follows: TGCAGTGCTAGCGGGGGTTCCTACAATGAGCAGTTCTTC.

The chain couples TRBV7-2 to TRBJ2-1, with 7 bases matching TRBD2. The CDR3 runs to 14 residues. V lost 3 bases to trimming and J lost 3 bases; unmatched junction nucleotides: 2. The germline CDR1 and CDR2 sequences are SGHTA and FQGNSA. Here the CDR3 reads CASSLPGGYNEQFF. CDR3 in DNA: TGTGCCAGCAGCTTGCCGGGGGGCTACAATGAGCAGTTCTTC.

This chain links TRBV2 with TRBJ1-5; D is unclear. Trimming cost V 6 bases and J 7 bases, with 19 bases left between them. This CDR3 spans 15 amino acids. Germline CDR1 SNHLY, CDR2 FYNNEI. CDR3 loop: CASSPTDLGLQPQHF. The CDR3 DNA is TGTGCCAGCAGCCCGACGGACTTAGGGTTACAGCCCCAGCATTTT.

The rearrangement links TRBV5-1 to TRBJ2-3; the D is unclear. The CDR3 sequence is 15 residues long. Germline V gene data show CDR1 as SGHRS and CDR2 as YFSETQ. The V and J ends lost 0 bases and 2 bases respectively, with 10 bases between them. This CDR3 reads CASSLVAVNTDTQYF. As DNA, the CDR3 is TGCGCCAGCAGCTTGGTCGCTGTGAACACAGATACGCAGTATTTT.

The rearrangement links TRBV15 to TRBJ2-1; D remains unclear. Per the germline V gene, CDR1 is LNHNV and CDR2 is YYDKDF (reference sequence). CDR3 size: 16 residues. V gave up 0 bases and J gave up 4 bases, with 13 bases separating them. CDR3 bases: TGTGCCACCAGCAGAGATCGGAGCGTCTCATACAATGAGCAGTTCTTC. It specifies CATSRDRSVSYNEQFF.

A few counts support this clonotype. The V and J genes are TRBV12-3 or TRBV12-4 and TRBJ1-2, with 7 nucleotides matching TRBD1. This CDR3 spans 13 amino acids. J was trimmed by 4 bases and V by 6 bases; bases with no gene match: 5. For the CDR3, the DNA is TGTGCCAGCAGAGGCGGGACAGCCTATGGCTACACCTTC. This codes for CASRGGTAYGYTF.